Included here is one T cell receptor beta chain sequence, with context. This CDR3 contains 13 residues. Germline assignment: CDR1 SEHNR and CDR2 FQNEAQ (reference sequence). The germline V and J ends were trimmed by 0 bases and 1 base, with 3 bases remaining between them. These data are taken from a study of T cell responses to AZD1222 COVID-19 vaccine. Assay: immunoSEQ multiplex PCR; the TCRdb copy retains only in-frame clones and omits some. The sample includes 150,000 to 200,000 clones, roughly nine tenths of them seen just once. The sample here was peripheral blood, taken on day 0 of MenACWY control vaccination. The V call is TRBV7-9, the J call TRBJ1-1; D is undetermined. The receptor was isolated from an adult in good health. The chain's CDR3 is CASSLARNTEAFF. CDR3 DNA: TGTGCCAGCAGCTTAGCCAGGAACACTGAAGCTTTCTTT. The entire variable domain, with the rest obtained from reference TRBV7-9 and TRBJ1-1, is as follows: DTGVSQNPRHKITKRGQNVTFRCDPISEHNRLYWYRQTLGQGPEFLTYFQNEAQLEKSRLLSDRFSAERPKGSFSTLEIQRTEQGDSAMYLCASSLARNTEAFFGQGTRLTVV.